This TCR beta chain was recorded in a study of T-cell reconstitution after alpha-beta-depleted transplantation in children. This clonotype was found many times. TCRbeta library construction was performed incorporating unique molecular identifiers. TCRdb re-called the PCR reads with MiXCR, one entry per CDR3 protein. Of about 610,000 distinct CDR3 sequences in the sample, over 9.5% were seen once. V lost 4 bases and J lost 1, with 15 bases in between. Germline CDR1 and CDR2: SGHDT and YYEEEE. This CDR3 has 15 amino acids. The input for sequencing was PBMCs from the stem cell graft donor, taken from the stem cell graft. The sequence came from a human donor who donated a stem cell graft to a child with acute myeloid leukemia. V and J are TRBV5-6 and TRBJ2-7, with D possibly being TRBD1 or TRBD2 (5 bases each). The CDR3 DNA reads TGTGCCAGCAGCCCGGGACGGCGGGTATCCTACGAGCAGTACTTC. Its protein product is CASSPGRRVSYEQYF.